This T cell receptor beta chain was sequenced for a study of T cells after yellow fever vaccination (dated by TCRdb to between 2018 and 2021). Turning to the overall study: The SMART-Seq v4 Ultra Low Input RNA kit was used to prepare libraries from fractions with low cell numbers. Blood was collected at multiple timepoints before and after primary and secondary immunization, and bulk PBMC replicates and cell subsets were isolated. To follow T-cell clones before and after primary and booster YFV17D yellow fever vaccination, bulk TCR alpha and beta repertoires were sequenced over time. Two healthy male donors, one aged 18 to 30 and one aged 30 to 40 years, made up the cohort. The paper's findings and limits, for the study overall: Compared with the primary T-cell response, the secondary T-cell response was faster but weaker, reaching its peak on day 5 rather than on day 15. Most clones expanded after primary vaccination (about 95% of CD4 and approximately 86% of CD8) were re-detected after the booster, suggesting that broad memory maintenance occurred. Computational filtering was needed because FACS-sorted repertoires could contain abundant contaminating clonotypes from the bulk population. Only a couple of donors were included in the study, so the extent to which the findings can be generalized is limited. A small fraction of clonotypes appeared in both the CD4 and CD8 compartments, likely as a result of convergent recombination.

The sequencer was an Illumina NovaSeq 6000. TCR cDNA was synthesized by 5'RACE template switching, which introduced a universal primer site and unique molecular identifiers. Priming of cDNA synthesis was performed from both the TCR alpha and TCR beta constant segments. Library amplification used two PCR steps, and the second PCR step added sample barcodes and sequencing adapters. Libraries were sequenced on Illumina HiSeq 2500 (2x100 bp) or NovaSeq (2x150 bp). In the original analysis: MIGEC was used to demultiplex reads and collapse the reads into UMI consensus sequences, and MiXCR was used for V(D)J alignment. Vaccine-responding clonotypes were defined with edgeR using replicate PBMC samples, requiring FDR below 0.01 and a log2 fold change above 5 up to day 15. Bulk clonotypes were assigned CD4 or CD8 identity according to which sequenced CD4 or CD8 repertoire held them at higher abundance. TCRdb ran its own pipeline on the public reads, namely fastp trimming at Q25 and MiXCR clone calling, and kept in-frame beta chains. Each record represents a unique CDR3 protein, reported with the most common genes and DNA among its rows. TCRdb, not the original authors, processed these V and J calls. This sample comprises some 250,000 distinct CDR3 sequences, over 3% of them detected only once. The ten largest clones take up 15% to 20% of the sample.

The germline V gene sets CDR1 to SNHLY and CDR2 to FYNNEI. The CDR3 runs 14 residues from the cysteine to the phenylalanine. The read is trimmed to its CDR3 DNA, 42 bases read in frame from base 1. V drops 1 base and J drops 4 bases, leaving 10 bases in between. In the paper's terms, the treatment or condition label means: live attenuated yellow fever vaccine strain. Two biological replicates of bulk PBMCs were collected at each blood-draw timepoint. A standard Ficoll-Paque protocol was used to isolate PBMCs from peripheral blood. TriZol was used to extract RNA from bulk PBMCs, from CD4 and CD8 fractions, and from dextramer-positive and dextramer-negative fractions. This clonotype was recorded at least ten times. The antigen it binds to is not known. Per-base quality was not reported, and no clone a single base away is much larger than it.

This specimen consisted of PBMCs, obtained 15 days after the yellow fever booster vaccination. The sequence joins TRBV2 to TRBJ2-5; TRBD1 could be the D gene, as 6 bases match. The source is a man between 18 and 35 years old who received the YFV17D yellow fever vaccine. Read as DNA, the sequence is TGTGCCAGCAGTGAAGGCAGGGGTCGAGAGACCCAGTACTTC. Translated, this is CASSEGRGRETQYF.